This T cell receptor (beta chain) was identified during a study of blood T cell repertoires in COVID-19 (TCRdb year 2020). Describing the broader study: Samples covering the acute and convalescent phases of COVID-19 were provided by collaborators in the United States, Italy and Spain. Where HLA class I and class II types were available, the types were taken from metadata supplied by the sample provider, not from assay-based typing. Sample metadata almost always included a de-identified subject ID, COVID-19 status, age in years and sex. The repertoires were released in a freely available public database meant as a resource for research on the immune response to SARS-CoV-2. Samples were obtained from the ongoing ImmuneRACE study (first 160 participants) and from 1,254 subjects provided by 6 global collaborators. Subjects who had been exposed to COVID-19, were actively infected with it, or had recovered from it provided the deeply sampled blood TCRbeta repertoires that made up the dataset. The prospective study material was composed of cDNA or gDNA derived from T cells, B-cell-depleted T cells, or PBMCs. Study-level results and caveats: The amount of clinical and demographic metadata varied by source and participant and was provided uncurated.

V lost 4 bases and J lost 4 bases, and the count of bases not matched to a germline gene is 4. The CDR3 measures 14 amino acids from cysteine to phenylalanine. Only CDR3 DNA remains: 42 bases, in frame from the first base. CDR1 and CDR2 (KGHDR, SFDVKD) derive from the germline V gene. This clone has only one observation. Its antigen remains unidentified. No base-level quality is on record; no much larger clone is a single base apart. TCRbeta CDR3 regions were amplified from genomic DNA using the immunoSEQ Assay, a bias-controlled multiplex PCR. From the authors' description of their analysis: Within the assay, amplification of reference gene primers was used to estimate how many nucleated cells each sample contained. Sequence reads were collapsed and filtered to measure the absolute abundance of every unique TCRbeta CDR3 rearrangement. For each sample, productive Simpson clonality was calculated as the square root of Simpson's diversity index over productive rearrangements. Not all clones reach the TCRdb copy of this immuneACCESS table, which keeps in-frame sequences only. Checked studies attribute under half of the gap to unresolved V genes and leave the rest unexplained. The V and J calls and clone size come from that table; D and trimming were worked out from the DNA. This sample comprises roughly 250,000 clones, under 85% of them detected only once. The top ten clones comprise roughly 5% of the sample.

Whole blood was collected in K2EDTA tubes by collaborating institutions according to the institutions' own protocols. For TCRbeta analysis, collaborator samples were shipped as frozen whole blood, as isolated PBMCs, or as DNA extracted from either sample type. The V and J segments used are TRBV24-1 and TRBJ2-5; 8 central bases correspond to TRBD2. The receptor comes from a human donor in a cohort sampled during active COVID-19. Material: peripheral blood. The sequenced DNA: TGTGCCACCAGTGAACCGGGACTAGGAGAGACCCAGTACTTC. Translated, it reads CATSEPGLGETQYF.